A selection of T cell receptor beta chains follows, all from one sample in a study of cytomegalovirus exposure and HLA in healthy donors. The method was immunoSEQ multiplex PCR; TCRdb's version includes in-frame clones alone and lacks a portion of them. The table has 130,000 to 150,000 clones, around 88% seen once; the top ten hold around 8%. Sequencing input: PBMCs. These receptors were collected from a woman younger than 35 in good health and CMV-seropositive. The CDR3 runs from the conserved cysteine through the conserved F or W. A D gene is named only where the DNA matches it firmly. A clone size is listed for some rows: how often the clone was seen (once, few, many), or a class if it is expanded.

J gene: TRBJ2-3
V gene: TRBV2
D gene: TRBD2
clone size: .
CDR3 protein: CASSERLAGTDTQYF
CDR3 DNA: TGTGCCAGCAGTGAAAGACTAGCGGGTACAGATACGCAGTATTTT

J gene: TRBJ1-2
V gene: TRBV7-6
D gene: .
clone size: .
CDR3 protein: CASSLDGYGYTF
CDR3 DNA: TGTGCCAGCAGCTTAGACGGCTATGGCTACACCTTC

J gene: TRBJ1-5
V gene: TRBV12-1
D gene: .
clone size: .
CDR3 protein: CASSPRAGSTYSNQPQHF
CDR3 DNA: TGTGCCAGCAGCCCTCGGGCGGGCAGCACTTATAGCAATCAGCCCCAGCATTTT

J gene: TRBJ1-1
V gene: TRBV5-1
D gene: TRBD1
clone size: once
CDR3 protein: CASSLDRVVTEAFF
CDR3 DNA: TGCGCCAGCAGCCTCGACAGGGTAGTGACTGAAGCTTTCTTT

J gene: TRBJ2-1
V gene: TRBV10-3
D gene: TRBD2
clone size: .
CDR3 protein: CAISGSIGLAGGDEQFF
CDR3 DNA: TGTGCCATCAGTGGGTCAATAGGACTAGCGGGAGGCGATGAGCAGTTCTTC

J gene: TRBJ1-6
V gene: TRBV11-3
D gene: TRBD1
clone size: .
CDR3 protein: CASSQRTGDEALHF
CDR3 DNA: TGTGCCAGCAGCCAGAGGACAGGGGACGAGGCCCTCCACTTT

J gene: TRBJ1-1
V gene: TRBV30
D gene: .
clone size: .
CDR3 protein: CAWSVLAGATEAFF
CDR3 DNA: TGTGCCTGGAGTGTTCTGGCAGGGGCCACTGAAGCTTTCTTT

J gene: TRBJ1-2
V gene: TRBV6-6
D gene: TRBD1
clone size: few
CDR3 protein: CASSHTGGNYGYTF
CDR3 DNA: TGTGCCAGCAGCCACACAGGGGGCAACTATGGCTACACCTTC

J gene: TRBJ2-2
V gene: TRBV30
D gene: .
clone size: .
CDR3 protein: CAWNPMGPGELFF
CDR3 DNA: TGTGCCTGGAATCCTATGGGCCCCGGGGAGCTGTTTTTT

J gene: TRBJ2-1
V gene: TRBV5-1
D gene: TRBD2
clone size: .
CDR3 protein: CASSQRGNNEQFF
CDR3 DNA: TGCGCCAGCAGCCAGCGGGGTAACAATGAGCAGTTCTTC

J gene: TRBJ1-1
V gene: TRBV28
D gene: .
clone size: .
CDR3 protein: CASDAAGAAGNTEAFF
CDR3 DNA: TGTGCCAGCGACGCGGCGGGGGCGGCTGGGAACACTGAAGCTTTCTTT

J gene: TRBJ1-5
V gene: TRBV4-2
D gene: .
clone size: .
CDR3 protein: CASSQVQVSNQPQHF
CDR3 DNA: TGTGCCAGCAGCCAAGTACAGGTATCAAATCAGCCCCAGCATTTT

J gene: TRBJ1-5
V gene: TRBV15
D gene: TRBD1
clone size: .
CDR3 protein: CATSKDRALSNQPQHF
CDR3 DNA: TGTGCCACCAGCAAAGACAGGGCCCTTAGCAATCAGCCCCAGCATTTT

J gene: TRBJ1-5
V gene: TRBV29-1
D gene: .
clone size: .
CDR3 protein: CSRQKHNQPQHF
CDR3 DNA: TGCAGCCGACAGAAGCACAATCAGCCCCAGCATTTT

J gene: TRBJ1-2
V gene: TRBV27
D gene: .
clone size: .
CDR3 protein: CASSRDISLYGYTF
CDR3 DNA: TGTGCCAGCAGTAGGGACATAAGCCTCTATGGCTACACCTTC

J gene: TRBJ2-3
V gene: TRBV28
D gene: .
clone size: .
CDR3 protein: CASSFKGYSTDTQYF
CDR3 DNA: TGTGCCAGCAGTTTTAAGGGGTATAGCACAGATACGCAGTATTTT

J gene: TRBJ2-7
V gene: TRBV11-2
D gene: .
clone size: .
CDR3 protein: CASSFERTYEQYF
CDR3 DNA: TGTGCCAGCAGCTTTGAGCGAACCTACGAGCAGTACTTC

J gene: TRBJ1-6
V gene: TRBV27
D gene: TRBD1
clone size: .
CDR3 protein: CASSFSTRQGNNSPLHF
CDR3 DNA: TGTGCCAGCAGTTTCTCAACGCGACAGGGAAATAATTCACCCCTCCACTTT

J gene: TRBJ2-7
V gene: TRBV6-5
D gene: TRBD1
clone size: .
CDR3 protein: CASSSGTGTSEQYF
CDR3 DNA: TGTGCCAGCAGTTCCGGGACAGGGACCTCCGAGCAGTACTTC

J gene: TRBJ2-3
V gene: TRBV5-1
D gene: TRBD2
clone size: .
CDR3 protein: CASSLSGRASADTQYF
CDR3 DNA: TGCGCCAGCAGCTTGAGCGGGAGGGCCTCGGCAGATACGCAGTATTTT

J gene: TRBJ2-7
V gene: TRBV2
D gene: TRBD1
clone size: .
CDR3 protein: CASRVTGESEYEQYF
CDR3 DNA: TGTGCCAGCAGGGTCACAGGGGAAAGCGAATACGAGCAGTACTTC

J gene: TRBJ2-7
V gene: TRBV19
D gene: .
clone size: .
CDR3 protein: CASSIGRGTYEQYF
CDR3 DNA: TGTGCCAGTAGTATAGGACGGGGAACCTACGAGCAGTACTTC

J gene: TRBJ2-5
V gene: TRBV4-3
D gene: .
clone size: once
CDR3 protein: CASSQGGGLQETQYF
CDR3 DNA: TGCGCCAGCAGCCAGGGCGGGGGCCTCCAAGAGACCCAGTACTTC

J gene: TRBJ2-7
V gene: TRBV9
D gene: .
clone size: .
CDR3 protein: CASSVVGTAPKFEQYF
CDR3 DNA: TGTGCCAGCAGCGTAGTTGGAACAGCCCCTAAATTCGAGCAGTACTTC

J gene: TRBJ1-2
V gene: TRBV5-4
D gene: .
clone size: .
CDR3 protein: CATVDSSYYGYTF
CDR3 DNA: TGTGCCACCGTCGACAGTAGTTACTATGGCTACACCTTC

J gene: TRBJ2-3
V gene: TRBV6-5
D gene: TRBD2
clone size: .
CDR3 protein: CASSRGGEADTQYF
CDR3 DNA: TGTGCCAGCTCTCGGGGAGGGGAGGCAGATACGCAGTATTTT

J gene: TRBJ1-2
V gene: TRBV20-1
D gene: .
clone size: .
CDR3 protein: CSASGVYGYTF
CDR3 DNA: TGCAGTGCTAGCGGAGTCTATGGCTACACCTTC

J gene: TRBJ2-5
V gene: TRBV7-9
D gene: TRBD2
clone size: .
CDR3 protein: CASSRQREGPETQYF
CDR3 DNA: TGTGCCAGCAGCCGGCAGCGGGAGGGCCCAGAGACCCAGTACTTC

J gene: TRBJ1-2
V gene: TRBV19
D gene: .
clone size: .
CDR3 protein: CASKNRRNYGYTF
CDR3 DNA: TGTGCCAGTAAAAACAGGCGAAACTATGGCTACACCTTC

J gene: TRBJ2-2
V gene: TRBV2
D gene: TRBD1
clone size: .
CDR3 protein: CASRHDRGANTGELFF
CDR3 DNA: TGTGCCAGCAGGCACGACAGGGGAGCGAACACCGGGGAGCTGTTTTTT

J gene: TRBJ1-5
V gene: TRBV7-9
D gene: .
clone size: .
CDR3 protein: CASSLSNQPQHF
CDR3 DNA: TGTGCCAGCAGCCTCAGCAATCAGCCCCAGCATTTT

J gene: TRBJ2-3
V gene: TRBV7-7
D gene: TRBD2
clone size: .
CDR3 protein: CASSPGGHADTQYF
CDR3 DNA: TGTGCTAGCAGCCCGGGAGGGCATGCAGATACGCAGTATTTT

J gene: TRBJ2-1
V gene: TRBV15
D gene: .
clone size: .
CDR3 protein: CATHNFSSYNEQFF
CDR3 DNA: TGTGCCACCCATAATTTTAGCTCCTACAATGAGCAGTTCTTC

J gene: TRBJ2-5
V gene: TRBV20-1
D gene: .
clone size: .
CDR3 protein: CSAGETQYF
CDR3 DNA: TGCAGTGCCGGAGAGACCCAGTACTTC

J gene: TRBJ1-1
V gene: TRBV20-1
D gene: .
clone size: .
CDR3 protein: CSAKRAGGAFF
CDR3 DNA: TGCAGTGCCAAGCGTGCGGGAGGAGCTTTCTTT

J gene: TRBJ1-2
V gene: TRBV6-1
D gene: .
clone size: .
CDR3 protein: CASSERRGYGYTF
CDR3 DNA: TGTGCCAGCAGTGAAAGAAGGGGCTATGGCTACACCTTC

J gene: TRBJ1-1
V gene: TRBV5-1
D gene: .
clone size: .
CDR3 protein: CASSPNRLQGNTEAFF
CDR3 DNA: TGCGCCAGCAGCCCTAATAGGCTACAGGGGAACACTGAAGCTTTCTTT

J gene: TRBJ1-1
V gene: TRBV29-1
D gene: TRBD1
clone size: .
CDR3 protein: CSAGQGLGEAFF
CDR3 DNA: TGCAGCGCTGGACAGGGTCTCGGTGAAGCTTTCTTT

J gene: TRBJ2-2
V gene: TRBV18
D gene: TRBD2
clone size: .
CDR3 protein: CASSPASGTTGELFF
CDR3 DNA: TGTGCCAGCTCACCAGCTAGCGGAACCACCGGGGAGCTGTTTTTT

J gene: TRBJ1-1
V gene: TRBV27
D gene: TRBD1
clone size: .
CDR3 protein: CASRWTGRTEAFF
CDR3 DNA: TGTGCCAGCAGATGGACAGGGAGGACTGAAGCTTTCTTT

J gene: TRBJ2-5
V gene: TRBV7-2
D gene: .
clone size: .
CDR3 protein: CASSLARGTQYF
CDR3 DNA: TGTGCCAGCAGCTTAGCCAGGGGGACCCAGTACTTC

J gene: TRBJ2-7
V gene: TRBV18
D gene: TRBD1
clone size: .
CDR3 protein: CASSPGQGDYEQYF
CDR3 DNA: TGTGCCAGCTCACCCGGACAGGGCGACTACGAGCAGTACTTC

J gene: TRBJ2-6
V gene: TRBV5-1
D gene: .
clone size: .
CDR3 protein: CASSLAGFSGANVLTF
CDR3 DNA: TGCGCCAGCAGCTTGGCCGGGTTCTCTGGGGCCAACGTCCTGACTTTC

J gene: TRBJ1-1
V gene: TRBV19
D gene: .
clone size: .
CDR3 protein: CASSIDQGAFF
CDR3 DNA: TGTGCCAGTAGTATAGATCAGGGAGCTTTCTTT

J gene: TRBJ2-3
V gene: TRBV6-4
D gene: .
clone size: .
CDR3 protein: CASSDFAGTTDTQYF
CDR3 DNA: TGTGCCAGCAGTGACTTTGCGGGAACCACAGATACGCAGTATTTT

J gene: TRBJ1-1
V gene: TRBV28
D gene: .
clone size: many
CDR3 protein: CASSWGRSTEAFF
CDR3 DNA: TGTGCCAGCTCATGGGGGCGAAGTACTGAAGCTTTCTTT

J gene: TRBJ1-2
V gene: TRBV6-1
D gene: TRBD1
clone size: .
CDR3 protein: CASRHGTGYGYTF
CDR3 DNA: TGTGCCAGCAGGCATGGGACAGGCTATGGCTACACCTTC

J gene: TRBJ1-6
V gene: TRBV27
D gene: .
clone size: once
CDR3 protein: CASSLVLPGHGSSYNSPLHF
CDR3 DNA: TGTGCCAGCAGTTTGGTCCTTCCAGGCCACGGAAGCTCCTATAATTCACCCCTCCACTTT

J gene: TRBJ1-2
V gene: TRBV19
D gene: .
clone size: .
CDR3 protein: CASSTGDTNYGYTF
CDR3 DNA: TGTGCCAGTAGTACCGGGGACACCAACTATGGCTACACCTTC

J gene: TRBJ2-5
V gene: TRBV10-3
D gene: .
clone size: .
CDR3 protein: CAISEEAETQYF
CDR3 DNA: TGTGCCATCAGTGAGGAGGCAGAGACCCAGTACTTC

J gene: TRBJ1-2
V gene: TRBV7-3
D gene: TRBD1
clone size: .
CDR3 protein: CASSFSGGGLRGYTF
CDR3 DNA: TGTGCCAGCAGCTTCTCAGGGGGCGGCCTGAGAGGCTACACCTTC